The 32 T cell receptor beta chains given below trace back to one sample, sequenced in a study of a mutant IDH1 vaccine in newly diagnosed glioma. For these TCRs, the target antigens are not known. This sample's time point: week 23, last vaccination. A single vaccine dose contained 300 ug of mutant IDH1 20-mer peptide, and topical imiquimod was used with it. Here immunoSEQ multiplex PCR was the method, and the copy in TCRdb shows in-frame clones only, minus some. The repertoire holds tens of thousands of clones, with approximately 85% as singletons. Sequenced here: PBMCs, sampled from a glioma patient whose treatment included an IDH1 peptide vaccine. These receptors came from a woman aged 50 to 60 with glioma.

This clone was recorded a few times. The genes are TRBV29-1 and TRBJ2-7; 7 positions match TRBD1. Losses at the gene ends were 3 bases for V and 2 bases for J; bases not matched to a gene: 4. Germline CDR1 and CDR2: SQVTM and ANQGSEA. The CDR3 is made up of 13 amino acids. The CDR3 loop is CSVEGTAAYEQYF. The CDR3 coding sequence is TGCAGCGTTGAGGGGACAGCCGCCTACGAGCAGTACTTC.

This rearrangement joins TRBV7-6 to TRBJ2-1; D is unresolved. Trimming took 5 bases from V and 5 from J, leaving 7 bases between them. This CDR3 region has 12 residues. CDR1 is SGHVS, CDR2 FNYEAQ, per germline. The CDR3 bases are TGTGCCAGCAGCCCGAGAAACAATGAGCAGTTCTTC. Protein sequence: CASSPRNNEQFF. The full variable domain, its missing parts supplied by reference TRBV7-6 and TRBJ2-1, is GAGVSQSPRYKVTKRGQDVALRCDPISGHVSLYWYRQALGQGPEFLTYFNYEAQQDKSGLPNDRFSAERPEGSISTLTIQRTEQRDSAMYRCASSPRNNEQFFGPGTRLTVL.

The chain joins TRBV5-1 to TRBJ1-4; a weak D match, TRBD1 (6 bases). V dropped 0 bases and J dropped 8 bases, with 8 bases sitting between them. The CDR3 length is 13 residues. Per germline, CDR1 SGHRS and CDR2 YFSETQ. CDR3 coding DNA: TGCGCCAGCAGCTTGGCCGGGACAGAAAAACTGTTTTTT. As protein: CASSLAGTEKLFF.

For this clone: Different DNA sequences within this sample yield the same CDR3. The chain recombines TRBV7-8 with TRBJ2-7, with unresolved D. The V gene's germline CDR1 is SGHVS and CDR2 FQNEAQ. The ends were cut back, 1 base at V and 2 bases at J, with 6 bases in the middle. The CDR3 consists of 13 residues. The CDR3 DNA reads TGTGCCAGCAGCTTAGAACTAACCTACGAGCAGTACTTC. Encoded protein: CASSLELTYEQYF.

This clone was recorded once. The V gene is TRBV30, the J gene TRBJ2-5; possibly TRBD1 or TRBD2 for D (5 bases each). The germline V gene encodes CDR1 GTSNPN and CDR2 SVGIG (reference sequence). CDR3 length equals 16 residues. V lost 0 bases and J 4 bases, leaving 18 bases between the germline ends. The CDR3: CAWSVRRTFRGETQYF. CDR3 sequence (DNA): TGTGCCTGGAGTGTCAGGAGGACATTTCGGGGAGAGACCCAGTACTTC. The full variable domain, rest sourced from reference TRBV30 and TRBJ2-5, is SQTIHQWPATLVQPVGSPLSLECTVEGTSNPNLYWYRQAAGRGLQLLFYSVGIGQISSEVPQNLSASRPQDRQFILSSKKLLLSDSGFYLCAWSVRRTFRGETQYFGPGTRLLVL.

The chain joins TRBV21-1 to TRBJ1-2. TRBV21-1 is an annotated pseudogene. The CDR3 covers 14 residues. The CDR3 DNA follows: TGTGCCAGCAGCCTTAGGAGAGCTAACTATGGCTACACCTTC. Its translation: CASSLRRANYGYTF.

The DNA of the CDR3 is TGTGCCAGCACCAGGTTGGCTAGCGGAGCTAATCAGTACTTC. This codes for CASTRLASGANQYF. This chain uses TRBV7-2 with TRBJ2-7; 7 nucleotides line up with TRBD2. CDR1 and CDR2 from the germline V gene are SGHTA and FQGNSA. The trim removed 7 bases at V and 10 bases at J, leaving 16 bases unmatched. This CDR3 has 14 residues.

The V call is TRBV2, the J call TRBJ2-7, with TRBD2 as a possible D gene (5 bases). In germline, CDR1 is SNHLY, CDR2 FYNNEI. The CDR3 consists of 12 residues. Trimming removed 3 bases from V and 9 bases from J, with 12 bases in between. The CDR3 nucleotides read TGTGCCAGCAGTGAGGAGGCATTTGGGCAGTACTTC. Its translation: CASSEEAFGQYF.

This clone appeared a few times. The gene calls are TRBV28 and TRBJ2-1; 14 positions match TRBD2. V was clipped by 5 bases and J by 1 base; unmatched bases: 16. The CDR3 is 21 residues long. CDR1 and CDR2 (germline): MDHEN, SYDVKM. This chain's CDR3 is CASSPLPGLAGGHGSYNEQFF. The CDR3 DNA reads as TGTGCCAGCAGTCCCTTACCCGGACTAGCGGGAGGACATGGGTCCTACAATGAGCAGTTCTTC.

The chain carries TRBV30 and TRBJ1-1; 8 nucleotides line up with TRBD1. V was clipped by 3 bases and J by 0 bases; unmatched bases: 9. The CDR3 runs 16 residues. CDR1 is GTSNPN, CDR2 SVGIG, per germline (reference sequence). The CDR3 here is CAWRAGTGAMNTEAFF. CDR3 nucleotides: TGTGCCTGGAGGGCCGGGACAGGCGCCATGAACACTGAAGCTTTCTTT.

The count of this clone is one. This sequence joins TRBV27 and TRBJ2-1; TRBD2 matches at 7 bases. The CDR3 totals 15 residues. The germline CDR1 and CDR2 sequences are MNHEY and SMNVEV (reference sequence). V gave up 6 bases and J gave up 4 bases; unmatched junction bases: 9. CDR3 in amino acids: CASRRTRDSYNEQFF. CDR3 sequence (DNA): TGTGCCAGCAGACGGACTAGAGATTCTTACAATGAGCAGTTCTTC.

The rearrangement joins TRBV30 to TRBJ1-2; D is perhaps TRBD1 (6 bases). The CDR3 contains 15 residues. Germline assignment: CDR1 GTSNPN and CDR2 SVGIG (reference sequence). V dropped 1 base and J dropped 6 bases, with 18 bases sitting between them. The CDR3 nucleotides are TGTGCCTGGAGTGCTGGGGGCTTCCCCTTGGATGGCTACACCTTC. This codes for CAWSAGGFPLDGYTF.

The genes are TRBV11-1 and TRBJ2-7, with D perhaps matching TRBD2 (5 bases). The CDR3 covers 15 residues. Deletions cut 4 bases from V and 0 bases from J, with 13 bases between. CDR1 and CDR2 (germline): SGHAT, FQDESV (reference sequence). This chain's CDR3 is CASSSWTGSSYEQYF. Here the CDR3 DNA reads TGTGCCAGCAGCTCGTGGACGGGATCCTCCTACGAGCAGTACTTC.

The sample holds a few counts of this clone. The chain employs TRBV5-6 and TRBJ1-5, with D maybe TRBD1 (6 bases). The V end was cut by 4 bases, the J end by 2 bases, with 19 bases between. This CDR3 has 17 residues. Germline V gene data show CDR1 as SGHDT and CDR2 as YYEEEE. This CDR3 is CASSPEGGRGGNQPQHF. CDR3 sequence (DNA): TGTGCCAGCAGCCCGGAGGGAGGCAGGGGTGGCAATCAGCCCCAGCATTTT.

The rearrangement uses TRBV28 and TRBJ1-4; D is ambiguous. This CDR3 region has 13 residues. Trimming stripped 5 bases from V and 3 bases from J, with 7 bases between. Germline CDR1 is MDHEN and CDR2 is SYDVKM. In nucleotides, the CDR3 is TGTGCCAGCAGTACCCCAGCTAATGAAAAACTGTTTTTT. Protein product: CASSTPANEKLFF.

The chain carries TRBV7-6 and TRBJ2-1; TRBD2 aligns across 11 bases. Germline V gene lookup returns CDR1 SGHVS and CDR2 FNYEAQ. V trimming: 3 bases; J trimming: 4 bases; junction bases outside the gene matches: 2. The CDR3 runs to 15 residues. The CDR3, as DNA: TGTGCCAGCAGCTTGGGACTAGCGGAGTACAATGAGCAGTTCTTC. Translated: CASSLGLAEYNEQFF.

The chain joins TRBV4-2 to TRBJ1-6; no clear D. CDR1 is LGHNA, CDR2 YNFKEQ, per germline. This CDR3 is 14 amino acids long. Trimming took 0 bases from V and 14 from J, leaving 14 bases between them. CDR3 sequence reads: CASSQDSGIGALHF. CDR3 in DNA: TGTGCCAGCAGCCAAGATTCGGGGATCGGGGCCCTCCACTTT.

As concerns this clone: Other DNA sequences of this sample code for an identical CDR3. CDR3 protein: CASSEPQGAENEQFF. For the CDR3, the DNA is TGTGCCAGCAGTGAGCCGCAGGGGGCTGAGAATGAGCAGTTCTTC. The V call is TRBV6-1, the J call TRBJ2-1, with 8 bases that match TRBD1. The germline V gene has CDR1 MNHNS and CDR2 SASEGT. The CDR3 is 15 amino acids. The ends lost 3 bases at V and 7 bases at J; junction bases unmatched: 8.

The chain has TRBV19 and TRBJ1-2; D possibly corresponds to TRBD1 (5 bases). Per germline, CDR1 LNHDA and CDR2 SQIVND (reference sequence). Trimming pared 4 bases from V and 0 bases from J, leaving 18 bases between. This CDR3 is 17 amino acids long. The CDR3 DNA reads as TGTGCCAGTAGTACCAGGACAACCGGACACGCTAACTATGGCTACACCTTC. As protein: CASSTRTTGHANYGYTF.

The chain combines TRBV18 with TRBJ1-1; maybe TRBD1 (5 bases). Deletions cut 3 bases from V and 5 bases from J, with 16 bases between. The CDR3 is made up of 15 amino acids. CDR1 and CDR2 from the germline V gene are KGHSH and LQKENI. In DNA, the CDR3 is TGTGCCAGCTCACCGGGACTCACCATGGAAACTGAAGCTTTCTTT. This sequence encodes CASSPGLTMETEAFF.

The V and J genes are TRBV9 and TRBJ2-5; 9 bases agree with TRBD1. The CDR3 has 14 amino acids. Germline V CDR1 and CDR2: SGDLS, YYNGEE. The V gene end was trimmed by 3 bases and the J gene end by 5 bases; junction bases not matched to a gene: 5. DNA for the CDR3: TGTGCCAGCAGCGCCAACAGGGGGCATGAGACCCAGTACTTC. Encoded protein: CASSANRGHETQYF. The full variable domain, completed using reference TRBV9 and TRBJ2-5, is DSGVTQTPKHLITATGQRVTLRCSPRSGDLSVYWYQQSLDQGLQFLIQYYNGEERAKGNILERFSAQQFPDLHSELNLSSLELGDSALYFCASSANRGHETQYFGPGTRLLVL.

The V and J genes are TRBV10-3 and TRBJ2-5; D gene unclear. The J call is doubtful: the DNA matches TRBJ2-7 better. Per germline, CDR1 ENHRY and CDR2 SYGVKD. The CDR3 has 16 residues. The CDR3 here is CAISESSTASSYEQYF. Here the CDR3 DNA reads TGTGCCATCAGTGAGTCGTCAACGGCTAGCTCCTACGAGCAGTACTTC.

This chain joins TRBV15 and TRBJ2-1; 8 bases align to TRBD1. Trimming removed 1 base from V and 14 bases from J; junction bases left unmatched: 10. Germline CDR1 and CDR2: LNHNV and YYDKDF (reference sequence). There are 14 residues in the CDR3. CDR3 protein: CATSRVSTDRVKFF. The CDR3 DNA follows: TGTGCCACCAGCAGAGTGTCTACGGACAGGGTGAAGTTCTTC.

In this sample, this clone turned up a few times. A junction boundary mismatches the germline segment, possibly from a read error. The chain recombines TRBV10-2 with TRBJ2-2, with D unclear. This CDR3 has 13 amino acids. Per germline, CDR1 WSHSY and CDR2 SAAADI. CDR3 in DNA: TGCGCCAGCAGTGAGTCGAAGACCGGGGAGCTGTTTTTT. It is translated as CASSESKTGELFF.

This clone appeared a single time. It is likely a read error, because the conserved phenylalanine at the end of the CDR3 is missing. It is unclear where the CDR3 begins or ends on the DNA, so no DNA is shown, and the CDR3 is as TCRdb lists it. V is TRBV23-1 and J is TRBJ1-2; the table assigns TRBD1, which was not confirmed against the DNA. TRBV23-1 falls under the ORF class, with uncertain function. The CDR3 is 12 amino acids in total, end residues counted. This CDR3 reads CASSSEQGAHTL.

In this sample, this clone turned up a few times. The chain employs TRBV9 and TRBJ2-1, with 9 nucleotides matching TRBD2. J was trimmed by 8 bases and V by 0 bases; bases with no gene match: 15. CDR1 and CDR2 from the germline V gene are SGDLS and YYNGEE. CDR3 length: 18 residues. As DNA, the CDR3 is TGTGCCAGCAGCGTAGAAGAGGTTTTTAGCGGGAGAACCGATGAGCAGTTCTTC. It yields the protein CASSVEEVFSGRTDEQFF.

The chain recombines TRBV5-1 with TRBJ2-3; no firm D call. In germline, CDR1 is SGHRS, CDR2 YFSETQ. The CDR3 runs to 16 residues. The ends were cut back, 4 bases at V and 3 bases at J, with 18 bases in the middle. CDR3: CASSPIGWGGTDTQYF. CDR3 bases: TGCGCCAGCAGCCCCATAGGATGGGGTGGTACAGATACGCAGTATTTT.

The V gene is TRBV18, the J gene TRBJ2-3, with D unclear. The germline V gene encodes CDR1 KGHSH and CDR2 LQKENI. Trimming removed 3 bases from V and 5 bases from J, with 6 bases in between. The CDR3 spans 12 residues. DNA of the CDR3: TGTGCCAGCTCACCGGTAGGAGATACGCAGTATTTT. The encoded protein is CASSPVGDTQYF.

The table lists this clone with a count of one. Other DNA sequences in the sample encode the same CDR3. The chain carries TRBV5-1 and TRBJ1-4; 8 bases fit TRBD1. The trim removed 1 base at V and 5 bases at J, leaving 1 base unmatched. Germline CDR1 and CDR2: SGHRS and YFSETQ. CDR3 length: 14 amino acids. CDR3 protein: CASSLTGGNEKLFF. The CDR3 nucleotides are TGCGCCAGCAGCTTGACAGGGGGAAATGAAAAACTGTTTTTT. Full variable domain (rest looked up from reference TRBV5-1 and TRBJ1-4): KAGVTQTPRYLIKTRGQQVTLSCSPISGHRSVSWYQQTPGQGLQFLFEYFSETQRNKGNFPGRFSGRQFSNSRSEMNVSTLELGDSALYLCASSLTGGNEKLFFGSGTQLSVL.

This sequence joins TRBV5-4 and TRBJ2-1, with TRBD2 matching 11 bases. The CDR3 is 15 residues long. Germline V gene data show CDR1 as SGHNT and CDR2 as YYREEE (reference sequence). V was pared by 3 bases and J by 3 bases, with 2 bases of the junction left unmatched. The CDR3 loop reads CASSSGLADYNEQFF. The DNA of the CDR3 is TGTGCCAGCAGCTCGGGACTAGCGGACTACAATGAGCAGTTCTTC.

This sequence joins TRBV2 and TRBJ2-1; maybe TRBD2 (6 bases). V lost 3 bases to trimming and J lost 4 bases, with 13 bases between them. CDR3 length: 15 residues. Germline V CDR1 and CDR2: SNHLY, FYNNEI. CDR3 sequence (DNA): TGTGCCAGCAGTGACAGGCAGGCGGGGTACAATGAGCAGTTCTTC. This gives the protein CASSDRQAGYNEQFF.

This chain connects TRBV30 to TRBJ1-2; 10 nucleotides match TRBD1. The CDR3 extends over 13 amino acids. V trimming: 6 bases; J trimming: 4 bases; junction bases outside the gene matches: 5. CDR1 is GTSNPN, CDR2 SVGIG, per germline (reference sequence). CDR3 residues: CACSGTGVYGYTF. DNA of the CDR3: TGTGCCTGTTCCGGGACAGGGGTCTATGGCTACACCTTC.